These 24 T cell receptor beta chains came from one sample sequenced in a study of cytomegalovirus exposure and HLA in healthy donors. A multiplex PCR was run with 60 Vbeta primers and 13 Jbeta primers. Assay: immunoSEQ multiplex PCR; the TCRdb copy retains only in-frame clones and omits some. The data contain 80,000 to 100,000 clones, approximately 85% of them seen just once; the ten biggest clones take up 4.5% to 6.5%. The sample consisted of PBMCs. These receptors were taken from a man aged 35-49 years in good health and CMV-seropositive.

To note about this clone: Because the CDR3 is missing its conserved closing phenylalanine or tryptophan, this is likely a read error. The chain recombines TRBV19 with TRBJ1-2, with 7 bases aligning to TRBD1. CDR1 is LNHDA, CDR2 SQIVND, per germline (reference sequence). There are 13 residues in the CDR3. V lost 6 bases to trimming and J lost 4 bases; unmatched junction nucleotides: 5. The CDR3 loop is CASRRTGIYGYTS. In DNA form, the CDR3 reads TGTGCCAGTAGGAGGACAGGAATCTATGGCTACACCTCC.

To note about this clone: The germline gene is not matched at one end of the junction; a read error may be the cause. The J gene is TRBJ1-2, the V gene TRBV7-9; D perhaps matches TRBD1 (5 bases). The germline V gene encodes CDR1 SEHNR and CDR2 FQNEAQ (reference sequence). The CDR3 length is 15 residues. The CDR3 sequence: CSSSGGQGGNYGYTF. CDR3 coding DNA: TGTTCCAGCAGCGGGGGTCAGGGAGGAAACTATGGCTACACCTTC.

V usage is TRBV5-4 and J usage is TRBJ1-5; 8 bases map to TRBD1. V lost 4 bases, J lost 2 bases, and 5 bases stayed unmatched. The germline gives CDR1 SGHNT, CDR2 YYREEE (reference sequence). The CDR3 consists of 15 residues. The CDR3 here is CASSLGTGGNQPQHF. The CDR3 DNA sequence: TGTGCCAGCAGCCTTGGGACAGGCGGCAATCAGCCCCAGCATTTT.

This chain links TRBV5-6 with TRBJ1-2, with a tentative D call TRBD1 (5 bases). Germline assignment: CDR1 SGHDT and CDR2 YYEEEE. The length of the CDR3 is 13 residues. Trimming removed 0 bases from V and 7 bases from J, with 10 bases in between. CDR3 nucleotide sequence: TGTGCCAGCAGCTTGGTTGGGACTCGTGGCTACACCTTC. Translation: CASSLVGTRGYTF. Full variable domain (outside the CDR3, taken from reference TRBV5-6 and TRBJ1-2): DAGVTQSPTHLIKTRGQQVTLRCSPKSGHDTVSWYQQALGQGPQFIFQYYEEEERQRGNFPDRFSGHQFPNYSSELNVNALLLGDSALYLCASSLVGTRGYTFGSGTRLTVV.

The chain joins TRBV14 to TRBJ1-2; 11 nucleotides match TRBD1. V lost 5 bases and J lost 10; bases outside the gene matches: 9. The V gene's germline CDR1 is SGHDN and CDR2 FVKESK. This CDR3 is 14 amino acids long. The CDR3 loop is CASSAGTGGPVYTF. The CDR3 coding sequence is TGTGCCAGCAGCGCCGGGACAGGGGGACCTGTCTACACCTTC.

This clone has a handful of counts. The rearrangement links TRBV10-3 to TRBJ2-1; D may be TRBD2 (6 bases). The germline V gene has CDR1 ENHRY and CDR2 SYGVKD. The CDR3 runs 16 residues. The germline V and J ends were trimmed by 6 bases and 5 bases, with 20 bases remaining between them. The CDR3 nucleotides are TGTGCCATCAGAGTGCGGGGCAGCGTGAACCACAATGAGCAGTTCTTC. Its translation: CAIRVRGSVNHNEQFF.

The chain combines TRBV13 with TRBJ1-2, with unresolved D. CDR1 is PRHDT and CDR2 is FYEKMQ in the germline V gene (reference sequence). This CDR3 has 15 residues. V lost 5 bases and J 1 base, leaving 14 bases between the germline ends. The CDR3 bases are TGTGCCAGCAGCCTCGGGTTATCCGTTAACTATGGCTACACCTTC. Protein sequence: CASSLGLSVNYGYTF.

This clone was recorded only once. This chain uses TRBV6-1 with TRBJ1-5, with TRBD1 matching 7 bases. This CDR3 comprises 15 residues. Looked up from germline, CDR1 is MNHNS and CDR2 is SASEGT. The V segment lost 2 bases and the J segment 7 bases; nucleotides outside the gene matches: 8. The CDR3 is CASSESGQSGQPQHF. The CDR3 region has the DNA TGTGCCAGCAGTGAATCGGGACAGTCGGGGCAGCCCCAGCATTTT.

The V call is TRBV19, the J call TRBJ1-5, with 8 positions matching TRBD1. Germline CDR1 and CDR2: LNHDA and SQIVND (reference sequence). The CDR3 spans 15 residues. After removal of 5 bases from V and 4 bases from J, the junction contained 7 bases not matched to a gene. CDR3 in DNA: TGTGCCAGTAGTCAGCCACAGGGGGTAAATCAGCCCCAGCATTTT. Translation gives CASSQPQGVNQPQHF.

The rearrangement joins TRBV19 to TRBJ2-1; TRBD1 matches 10 bases. Germline assignment: CDR1 LNHDA and CDR2 SQIVND (reference sequence). The CDR3 contains 15 residues. The V and J ends lost 3 bases and 8 bases, in that order; junction bases with no gene match: 7. CDR3 protein: CASSIRTGGSDEQFF. Here the CDR3 DNA reads TGTGCCAGTAGTATTCGGACAGGGGGATCGGATGAGCAGTTCTTC.

The rearrangement uses TRBV7-8 and TRBJ2-1, with TRBD2 as a possible D gene (5 bases). Trimming pared 4 bases from V and 4 bases from J, leaving 17 bases between. This CDR3 is built from 16 residues. CDR1 and CDR2 from the germline V gene are SGHVS and FQNEAQ. CDR3 DNA: TGTGCCAGCAGCTCTACAACTAGGATGAGGTACAATGAGCAGTTCTTC. Protein product: CASSSTTRMRYNEQFF. The whole variable domain, remainder taken from reference TRBV7-8 and TRBJ2-1, is GAGVSQSPRYKVAKRGQDVALRCDPISGHVSLFWYQQALGQGPEFLTYFQNEAQLDKSGLPSDRFFAERPEGSVSTLKIQRTQQEDSAVYLCASSSTTRMRYNEQFFGPGTRLTVL.

V usage is TRBV4-2 and J usage is TRBJ1-2; TRBD1 aligns across 8 bases. Trimming took 0 bases from V and 4 from J; bases not matched to a gene: 1. This CDR3 is built from 14 residues. From germline, CDR1 is LGHNA and CDR2 YNFKEQ. This CDR3 is CASSQDTGGYGYTF. CDR3 bases: TGTGCCAGCAGCCAAGATACAGGGGGCTATGGCTACACCTTC.

The CDR3 nucleotides read TGCGCCAGCAGTGGTGGGGGAGCGGGAAAATACAATGAGCAGTTCTTC. It is translated as CASSGGGAGKYNEQFF. V and J are TRBV10-1 and TRBJ2-1; 7 nucleotides align to TRBD2. The CDR3 runs to 16 residues. V gave up 4 bases and J gave up 4 bases; unmatched junction bases: 10. Germline CDR1 reads WNHNN; CDR2 reads SYGVQD (reference sequence).

V gene TRBV7-9 combines with J gene TRBJ2-7; TRBD1 matches at 7 bases. V lost 3 bases, J lost 2 bases, and 4 bases stayed unmatched. The length of the CDR3 is 14 residues. Per the germline V gene, CDR1 is SEHNR and CDR2 is FQNEAQ (reference sequence). CDR3 DNA sequence: TGTGCCAGCAGCTTGAGGGGACAGCCCTACGAGCAGTACTTC. Encoded protein: CASSLRGQPYEQYF.

The chain couples TRBV30 to TRBJ1-2; tentatively, D is TRBD1 (6 bases). This CDR3 is 14 amino acids long. With 4 bases removed from V and 0 bases from J, the gap between germline ends came to 12 bases. The germline V gene encodes CDR1 GTSNPN and CDR2 SVGIG (reference sequence). For the CDR3, the DNA is TGTGCCTGGACCCTCAGGGGAACTAACTATGGCTACACCTTC. Its translation is CAWTLRGTNYGYTF.

The chain is built from TRBV2 and TRBJ1-1, with 10 nucleotides matching TRBD1. CDR1 is SNHLY and CDR2 is FYNNEI in the germline V gene. This CDR3 has 15 amino acids. With 5 bases clipped from V and 6 bases from J, the junction kept 9 bases outside the gene matches. The chain's CDR3 is CASSQRQGAGPEAFF. In DNA form, the CDR3 reads TGTGCCAGCAGTCAGAGACAGGGGGCAGGACCTGAAGCTTTCTTT.

In DNA form, the CDR3 reads TGTGCCAGCAGAAAGTCTGAGGGATTGTGGGAAAAACTGTTTTTT. Its translation: CASRKSEGLWEKLFF. V and J are TRBV28 and TRBJ1-4; D unresolved. Trimming left V 6 bases short and J 8 bases short, with 19 bases between. Germline-derived CDR1 and CDR2 are MDHEN and SYDVKM. CDR3 length equals 15 residues. Supplemented by reference TRBV28 and TRBJ1-4, the full variable domain reads DVKVTQSSRYLVKRTGEKVFLECVQDMDHENMFWYRQDPGLGLRLIYFSYDVKMKEKGDIPEGYSVSREKKERFSLILESASTNQTSMYLCASRKSEGLWEKLFFGSGTQLSVL.

This clone was counted a single time. The chain employs TRBV25-1 and TRBJ2-2; TRBD1 agrees at 7 bases. Germline trimming cut 7 bases from V and 4 bases from J; bases unmatched to any gene: 6. Per the germline V gene, CDR1 is MGHDK and CDR2 is SYGVNS. CDR3 length equals 14 residues. CDR3 DNA: TGTGCCAGCAAGAACAGGGGTTCCACCGGGGAGCTGTTTTTT. It codes for CASKNRGSTGELFF.

V is TRBV28 and J is TRBJ1-2; D unclear. Germline V gene data show CDR1 as MDHEN and CDR2 as SYDVKM. This CDR3 has 14 amino acids. The DNA of the CDR3 is TGTGGTACCCAGCGTGCGGATTTTAACTATGGCTACACCTTC. It codes for CGTQRADFNYGYTF.

The chain carries TRBV6-5 and TRBJ1-1, with a tentative D call TRBD1 (6 bases). The V end lost 2 bases, the J end lost 7 bases, and 11 bases lay between the germline ends. The CDR3 sequence is 13 residues long. From germline, CDR1 is MNHEY and CDR2 SVGAGI. The CDR3 sequence is CASSYAGAVEAFF. In nucleotides, the CDR3 is TGTGCCAGCAGTTACGCAGGGGCGGTTGAAGCTTTCTTT.

The CDR3 protein is CASRLAGGSADTQYF. The CDR3 DNA reads TGCGCCAGCAGATTAGCGGGAGGGTCCGCAGATACGCAGTATTTT. This chain joins TRBV5-1 and TRBJ2-3; 11 positions match TRBD2. This CDR3 is built from 15 residues. Germline V gene sequence: CDR1 SGHRS, CDR2 YFSETQ. V was pared by 5 bases and J by 4 bases, with 6 bases of the junction left unmatched. The variable domain in full, with the rest retrieved from reference TRBV5-1 and TRBJ2-3, is KAGVTQTPRYLIKTRGQQVTLSCSPISGHRSVSWYQQTPGQGLQFLFEYFSETQRNKGNFPGRFSGRQFSNSRSEMNVSTLELGDSALYLCASRLAGGSADTQYFGPGTRLTVL.

The V and J genes are TRBV6-1 and TRBJ1-2; tentatively, D is TRBD1 (6 bases). Germline-derived CDR1 and CDR2 are MNHNS and SASEGT. With 7 bases removed from V and 8 bases from J, the gap between germline ends came to 14 bases. This CDR3 has 12 amino acids. For the CDR3, the DNA is TGTGCCAGCATCCAGGGGTACGCCGGCTACACCTTC. Its translation is CASIQGYAGYTF.

The chain is built from TRBV6-5 and TRBJ1-6; the D gene is possibly TRBD1 (6 bases). This CDR3 has 14 residues. Per the germline V gene, CDR1 is MNHEY and CDR2 is SVGAGI. The ends were cut back, 6 bases at V and 5 bases at J, with 11 bases in the middle. CDR3 DNA: TGTGCCAGCAGCCTACAGGGAGATAATTCACCCCTCCACTTT. Translation gives CASSLQGDNSPLHF.

This clone was seen a handful of times. This sequence joins TRBV6-6 and TRBJ2-7, with 10 bases identical to TRBD2. The CDR3 covers 15 residues. The germline CDR1 and CDR2 sequences are MNHNY and SVGAGI (reference sequence). The ends lost 5 bases at V and 4 bases at J; junction bases unmatched: 8. Here the CDR3 reads CASSRTSGARYEQYF. CDR3 nucleotides: TGTGCCAGCAGTCGGACTAGCGGAGCCAGATACGAGCAGTACTTC.